These T cell receptor beta chains were read from a single sample in a study of technical replicates of blood from several donors. Assay: immunoSEQ multiplex PCR; the TCRdb copy retains only in-frame clones and omits some. This table has tens of thousands of clones, about 94% appearing once. Sequencing was done on a sample of T cells isolated from PBMCs. All receptors come from a human donor in good health. Both conserved end residues are part of each CDR3. Each record gives: J gene, clone size, V gene, D gene, CDR3 DNA, CDR3 protein. A D gene is named only where the DNA matches it firmly. Size is stated for part of the rows, as once, few or many counts, or as a class when the clone is expanded.

>TRBJ2-7|-|TRBV7-9|-
TGTGCCAGCAGCTCTATGGGGGGTTCCTCCTACGAGCAGTACTTC
CASSSMGGSSYEQYF
>TRBJ2-7|-|TRBV6-1|-
TGTGCCAGCAGTGAAAATGCGGGACCAGATTACGAGCAGTACTTC
CASSENAGPDYEQYF
>TRBJ2-1|-|TRBV10-3|-
TGTGCCATCAGTGAGTCGACTCTACAGGGTGGGGGTGAGCAGTTCTTC
CAISESTLQGGGEQFF
>TRBJ2-1|-|TRBV9|-
TGTGCCAGCAGCGTAGGCCGCGCGAATGAGCAGTTCTTC
CASSVGRANEQFF
>TRBJ1-2|-|TRBV19|-
TGTGCCAGTAGTATTGGAGGGACGCCAGGCTACACCTTC
CASSIGGTPGYTF
>TRBJ1-1|-|TRBV28|-
TGTGCCAGCACCTCGACACCAATGAACACTGAAGCTTTCTTT
CASTSTPMNTEAFF
>TRBJ1-1|-|TRBV28|-
TGTGCCAGCAGGAGGAACACTGAAGCTTTCTTT
CASRRNTEAFF
>TRBJ1-5|few|TRBV5-1|-
TGCGCCAGCAGCTTGATGGCAGGGAGCAATCAGCCCCAGCATTTT
CASSLMAGSNQPQHF
>TRBJ2-5|-|TRBV9|TRBD1
TGTGCCAGCAGCGTGCGGACAGGGAGTGCGCAAGAGACCCAGTACTTC
CASSVRTGSAQETQYF
>TRBJ2-7|-|TRBV10-2|-
TGCGCCAGCTGTCGAGGAGGGGCCCGCTGGGACGAGCAGTACTTC
CASCRGGARWDEQYF
>TRBJ1-1|-|TRBV5-4|TRBD1
TGTGCCAGCAGCCTCGACCCGGGACAGGGGATCTCTAGTGAAGCTTTCTTT
CASSLDPGQGISSEAFF
>TRBJ1-1|-|TRBV7-8|TRBD1
TGTGCCAGCAGCTACCCTCAGGGGGCGAACACTGAAGCTTTCTTT
CASSYPQGANTEAFF
>TRBJ2-3|-|TRBV5-1|TRBD1
TGCGCCAGCAGCCTCACAGCGGACAGGGCCCACACAGATACGCAGTATTTT
CASSLTADRAHTDTQYF
>TRBJ2-7|-|TRBV6-5|-
TGTGCCAGCAGTTACTCGTCCGGGGAAGACTACGAGCAGTACTTC
CASSYSSGEDYEQYF
>TRBJ2-7|-|TRBV13|TRBD2
TGTGCCAGCAGCTTAAAGAGTAGCGGGATAAACGAGCAGTACTTC
CASSLKSSGINEQYF
>TRBJ2-1|-|TRBV25-1|-
TGTGCCAGCAGTGACCTCTCAGGTGCCAATGAGCAGTTCTTC
CASSDLSGANEQFF
>TRBJ1-1|-|TRBV25-1|-
TGTGCCAGCAAAGAATCATCGGTGGAAGCTTTCTTT
CASKESSVEAFF
>TRBJ1-1|-|TRBV10-3|TRBD1
TGTGCCATCAGTGGAAGGAAGGGGGATTACAGGGGTGGATTGATGAACACTGAAGCTTTCTTT
CAISGRKGDYRGGLMNTEAFF
>TRBJ2-1|once|TRBV13|-
TGTGCCAGCAGGGCTTGGCGGGAATACAGTGAGCAGTTCTTC
CASRAWREYSEQFF
>TRBJ2-1|-|TRBV4-1|-
TGCGCCAGCAGCTCCTCCAGCGACGGTAATGAGCAGTTCTTC
CASSSSSDGNEQFF
>TRBJ1-1|-|TRBV7-3|-
TGTGCCAGCAGCCTCCGCTCCGACAGCAATGAAGCTTTCTTT
CASSLRSDSNEAFF
>TRBJ2-4|-|TRBV19|-
TGTGCCAGTAAGGGTTCCTGGGGAGAAAACATTCAGTACTTC
CASKGSWGENIQYF